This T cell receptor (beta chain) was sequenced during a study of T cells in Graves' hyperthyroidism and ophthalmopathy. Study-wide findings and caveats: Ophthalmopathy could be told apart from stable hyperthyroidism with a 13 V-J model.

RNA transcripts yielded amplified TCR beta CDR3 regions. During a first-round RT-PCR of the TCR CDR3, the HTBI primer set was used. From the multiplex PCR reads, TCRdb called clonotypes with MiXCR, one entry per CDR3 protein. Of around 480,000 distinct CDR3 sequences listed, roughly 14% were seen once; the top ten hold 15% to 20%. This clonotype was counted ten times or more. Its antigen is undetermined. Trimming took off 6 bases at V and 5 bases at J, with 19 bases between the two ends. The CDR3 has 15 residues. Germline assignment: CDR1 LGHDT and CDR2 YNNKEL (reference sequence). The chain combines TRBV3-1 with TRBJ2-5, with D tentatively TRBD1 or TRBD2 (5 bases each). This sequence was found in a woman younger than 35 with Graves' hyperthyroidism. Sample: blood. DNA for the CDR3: TGTGCCAGCAGTCAGACTACAGGTTCGGCTGAGACCCAGTACTTC. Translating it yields CASSQTTGSAETQYF.